The clone carrying this T cell receptor beta chain was seen repeatedly, ten times or more. No antigen is known for it. The V and J ends lost 0 bases and 4 bases respectively, with 1 base between them. The CDR3 extends over 11 amino acids. In germline, CDR1 is LGHDT, CDR2 YNNKEL (reference sequence). This sample was included in a study of early T cells in non-severe SARS-CoV-2 infection. Across the study: Sequencing of bulk RNA from unsorted whole blood was done, without chain pairing. Broader study findings: Private and CD4 specificities were missed by VDJdb matching, skewed to anti-spike CD8.

Tagging with unique molecular identifiers was applied to individual cDNA molecules. Using its own MiXCR run on the 5' RACE reads, TCRdb lists one record per CDR3 protein. The sample carries under 65,000 distinct CDR3 sequences, about 12% recorded once. V usage is TRBV3-1 and J usage is TRBJ2-7; D remains ambiguous. The clonotype was recovered from an adult who was a healthcare worker with PCR-confirmed SARS-CoV-2 infection or an uninfected control (not recorded which). The sequenced sample consisted of whole blood. The chain's CDR3 is CASSQDYEQYF. The CDR3, as DNA: TGTGCCAGCAGCCAAGATTACGAGCAGTACTTC.